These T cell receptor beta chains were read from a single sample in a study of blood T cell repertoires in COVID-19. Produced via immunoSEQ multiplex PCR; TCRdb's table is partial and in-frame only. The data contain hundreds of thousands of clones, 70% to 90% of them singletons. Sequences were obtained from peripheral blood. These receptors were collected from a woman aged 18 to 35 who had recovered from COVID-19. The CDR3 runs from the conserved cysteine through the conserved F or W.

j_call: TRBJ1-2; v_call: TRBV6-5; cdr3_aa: CASSYVAGTGDGYTF
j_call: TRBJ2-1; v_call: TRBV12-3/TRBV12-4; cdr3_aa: CASSHAGNNEQFF
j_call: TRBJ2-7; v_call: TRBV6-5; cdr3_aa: CASSSGQGRGEQYF
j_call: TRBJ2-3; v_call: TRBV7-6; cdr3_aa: CASSLIVDRRTDTQYF
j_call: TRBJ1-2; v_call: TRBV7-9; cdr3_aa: CASSGLTGDFYGYTF
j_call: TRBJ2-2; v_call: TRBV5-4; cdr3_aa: CASSLDRSQREGEIGELFF
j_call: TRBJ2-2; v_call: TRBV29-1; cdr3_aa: CSVDGVNTGELFF
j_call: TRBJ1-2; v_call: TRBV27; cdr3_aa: CASSFRSGLGYGYTF
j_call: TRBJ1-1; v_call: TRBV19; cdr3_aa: CASSIHSGVSTEAFF
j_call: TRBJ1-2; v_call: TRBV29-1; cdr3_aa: CSVESGYGYTF
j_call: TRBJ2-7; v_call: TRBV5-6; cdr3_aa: CASSQGTYEQYF
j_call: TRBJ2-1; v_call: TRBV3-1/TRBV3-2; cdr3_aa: CASSQDHSSYNEQFF
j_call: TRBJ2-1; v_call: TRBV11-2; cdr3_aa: CASSLLSGRTNSYNEQFF
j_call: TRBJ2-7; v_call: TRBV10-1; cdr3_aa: CASSTTGNPYEQYF
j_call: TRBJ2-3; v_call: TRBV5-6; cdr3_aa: CASSPGGSDTQYF
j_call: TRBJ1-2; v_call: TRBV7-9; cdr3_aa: CASSIDSYGYTF
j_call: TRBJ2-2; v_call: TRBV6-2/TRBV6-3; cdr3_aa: CASSSGLAGFNTGELFF
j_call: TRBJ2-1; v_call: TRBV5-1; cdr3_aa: CASSPGTSGIVRHNEQFF
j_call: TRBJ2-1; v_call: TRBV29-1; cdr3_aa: CSSNHPGLAGGNEQFF
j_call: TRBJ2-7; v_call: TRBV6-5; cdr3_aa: CASSYRTGSSQYF
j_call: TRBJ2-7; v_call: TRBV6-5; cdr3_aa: CASSSTQGFYEQYF
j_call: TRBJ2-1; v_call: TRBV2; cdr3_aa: CASRLAGLRGAGNEQFF
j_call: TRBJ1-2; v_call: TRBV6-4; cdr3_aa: CASRRGTTYGYTF
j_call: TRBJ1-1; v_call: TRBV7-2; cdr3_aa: CASSFSLNTEAFF
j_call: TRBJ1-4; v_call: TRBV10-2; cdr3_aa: CASSLQEKLFF
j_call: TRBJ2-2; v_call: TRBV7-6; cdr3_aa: CASSLAASSGTGELFF
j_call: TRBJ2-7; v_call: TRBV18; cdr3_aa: CASSPPGTSKYEQYF
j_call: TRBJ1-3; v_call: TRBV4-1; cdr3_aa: CASSQDEDSGNTIYF
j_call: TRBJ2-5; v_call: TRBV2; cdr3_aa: CASIRLAREETQYF
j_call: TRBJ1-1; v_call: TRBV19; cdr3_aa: CASSIRDRQTEAFF
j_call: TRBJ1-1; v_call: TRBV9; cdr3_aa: CASSAGQGSTEAFF
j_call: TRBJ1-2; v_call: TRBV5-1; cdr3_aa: CASSKEGRTYGYTF
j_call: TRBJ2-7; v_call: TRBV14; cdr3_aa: CASSQDWSESYEQYF
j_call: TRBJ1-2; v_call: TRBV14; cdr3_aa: CASSLVPGNPYGYTF
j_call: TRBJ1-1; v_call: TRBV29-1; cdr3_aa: CSVVGFAGIGNTEAFF
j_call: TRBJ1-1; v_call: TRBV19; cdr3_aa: CASSIRGKGSYTEAFF
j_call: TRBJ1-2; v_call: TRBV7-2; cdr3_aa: CASTQGTMASYGYTF
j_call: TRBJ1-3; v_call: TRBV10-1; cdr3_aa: CASSERGNSGNTIYF
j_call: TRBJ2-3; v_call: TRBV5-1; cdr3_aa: CASSTRTARTDTQYF
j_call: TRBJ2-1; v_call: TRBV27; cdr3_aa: CASSSYSGASSYNEQFF
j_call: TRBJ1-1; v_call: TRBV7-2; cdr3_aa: CASSVSGLGVTEAFF
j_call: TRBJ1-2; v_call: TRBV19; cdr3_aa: CASSIHAENYGYTF
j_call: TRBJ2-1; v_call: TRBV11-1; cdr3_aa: CASNDGLAAYNEQFF